The 25 T cell receptor beta chains below were found in one sample sequenced in a study of human T cells and chemical hapten exposure. TCRdb recomputed calls from the RACE reads with MiXCR, one row per CDR3 protein. Of about 53,000 distinct CDR3 sequences detected, more than 8% appear once; the ten largest clones hold 8% to 10%. Noted time point: pre-sensitization, week 0. The treatment denotes: therapeutic diphenylcyclopropenone sensitization with weekly scalp DPC. The sequencing used whole blood, collected in connection with sensitization to the hapten diphenylcyclopropenone (DPC). Receptors were obtained from a man aged 35-49 years with alopecia areata. Some clones in this sample may be carry-over from other donors' samples.

A few counts support this clonotype. The DNA of the CDR3 is TGTGCCATCAGTGCCTTGGGCGGAAGCATAGGAGAGACCCAGTACTTC. Its translation is CAISALGGSIGETQYF. The chain joins TRBV10-3 to TRBJ2-5; D gene ambiguous. V was pared by 4 bases and J by 4 bases, with 19 bases between. Germline-derived CDR1 and CDR2 are ENHRY and SYGVKD. The CDR3 totals 16 residues.

This clonotype was seen ten or more times. This sequence joins TRBV29-1 and TRBJ1-5; no clear D. There are 13 residues in the CDR3. Germline V gene lookup returns CDR1 SQVTM and CDR2 ANQGSEA. V shed 6 bases and J shed 3 bases, with 12 bases lying between them. CDR3 in DNA: TGCAGCGTGAGAACCGGGCTCAATCAGCCCCAGCATTTT. Its protein product is CSVRTGLNQPQHF.

The chain employs TRBV15 and TRBJ2-3; tentatively, D is TRBD1 (6 bases). The CDR3 sequence is 14 residues long. Germline V gene sequence: CDR1 LNHNV, CDR2 YYDKDF (reference sequence). The V and J ends lost 3 bases and 3 bases respectively, with 10 bases between them. The CDR3 nucleotides read TGTGCCACCAGCAGGGACAGAGGAACAGATACGCAGTATTTT. It yields the protein CATSRDRGTDTQYF.

The genes are TRBV5-1 and TRBJ2-3; possibly TRBD2 for D (5 bases). Trimming left V 4 bases short and J 2 bases short, with 14 bases between. This CDR3 has 15 amino acids. Germline CDR1 SGHRS, CDR2 YFSETQ. The CDR3 loop reads CASSIELGNTDTQYF. CDR3 coding DNA: TGCGCCAGCAGCATAGAACTAGGCAACACAGATACGCAGTATTTT. The variable domain in full, with the rest retrieved from reference TRBV5-1 and TRBJ2-3, is KAGVTQTPRYLIKTRGQQVTLSCSPISGHRSVSWYQQTPGQGLQFLFEYFSETQRNKGNFPGRFSGRQFSNSRSEMNVSTLELGDSALYLCASSIELGNTDTQYFGPGTRLTVL.

There are many counts of this clonotype. The chain combines TRBV7-8 with TRBJ2-1; no firm D call. Trimming left V 1 base short and J 5 bases short, with 9 bases between. The germline V gene has CDR1 SGHVS and CDR2 FQNEAQ. This CDR3 has 14 residues. The DNA of the CDR3 is TGTGCCAGCAGCTTAGTGCGGACCAACAATGAGCAGTTCTTC. Residues: CASSLVRTNNEQFF.

This clonotype showed up many times. The rearrangement uses TRBV7-9 and TRBJ2-7; D call uncertain. The CDR3 extends over 17 amino acids. V gave up 4 bases and J gave up 4 bases, with 23 bases separating them. Germline-derived CDR1 and CDR2 are SEHNR and FQNEAQ (reference sequence). This CDR3 reads CASSSSMTAPRSYEQYF. Here the CDR3 DNA reads TGTGCCAGCAGCTCCTCCATGACCGCTCCTAGGTCTTACGAGCAGTACTTC.

The table lists this clonotype with many counts. The chain couples TRBV28 to TRBJ2-3; 11 nucleotides agree with TRBD1. This CDR3 spans 17 amino acids. V lost 4 bases and J lost 0; bases outside the gene matches: 6. From germline, CDR1 is MDHEN and CDR2 SYDVKM. The CDR3 coding sequence is TGTGCCAGCAGTTCCTTTGGACAGGGGGCTAGCACAGATACGCAGTATTTT. Translating it yields CASSSFGQGASTDTQYF.

This clonotype was recorded many times. This sequence joins TRBV20-1 and TRBJ1-1, with TRBD1 identical over 7 bases. The CDR3 consists of 14 residues. CDR1 DFQATT and CDR2 SNEGSKA come from the germline V gene (reference sequence). V was clipped by 5 bases and J by 0 bases; unmatched bases: 6. This CDR3 reads CSASGQSMNTEAFF. Written as DNA, the CDR3 is TGCAGTGCTTCGGGACAGTCCATGAACACTGAAGCTTTCTTT.

This clonotype was counted many times. The chain couples TRBV12-3 or TRBV12-4 to TRBJ2-1; D is ambiguous. The CDR3 length is 13 residues. V lost 3 bases and J lost 4, with 7 bases in between. The CDR3 DNA is TGTGCCAGCAGTTTGGTGGGTTACAATGAGCAGTTCTTC. Protein: CASSLVGYNEQFF.

This clonotype was seen more than once but under ten times. CDR3 sequence reads: CASSLIQGRQSNQPQHF. CDR3 DNA sequence: TGTGCCAGCAGCTTAATCCAGGGCCGCCAGAGCAATCAGCCCCAGCATTTT. This chain connects TRBV7-2 to TRBJ1-5, with D possibly matching TRBD1 (5 bases). The CDR3 runs 17 residues. Trimming shortened V by 2 bases and J by 1 base, and 15 bases separated the two germline ends. From germline, CDR1 is SGHTA and CDR2 FQGNSA. Complete variable domain (other parts from reference TRBV7-2 and TRBJ1-5): GAGVSQSPSNKVTEKGKDVELRCDPISGHTALYWYRQSLGQGLEFLIYFQGNSAPDKSGLPSDRFSAERTGGSVSTLTIQRTQQEDSAVYLCASSLIQGRQSNQPQHFGDGTRLSIL.

Only a few counts were recorded for this clonotype. This chain links TRBV19 with TRBJ2-7; a possible D gene is TRBD1 (10 bases). Germline lookup yields CDR1 LNHDA and CDR2 SQIVND (reference sequence). This CDR3 has 14 amino acids. V lost 7 bases to trimming and J lost 2 bases, with 15 bases between them. The CDR3 spells CASTSGTGAYEQYF. The CDR3, as DNA: TGTGCCAGTACTAGCGGGACAGGGGCCTACGAGCAGTACTTC.

In its sample, this clonotype was seen many times. V is TRBV18 and J is TRBJ2-7, with a tentative D call TRBD2 (6 bases). Germline CDR1 KGHSH, CDR2 LQKENI. Between the trimmed V and J ends, which lost 2 bases and 2 bases, there was a span of 10 bases. The CDR3 is 14 residues long. The CDR3 DNA sequence: TGTGCCAGCTCACCATGGGACTCCGCCTACGAGCAGTACTTC. The encoded protein is CASSPWDSAYEQYF.

This clonotype was observed many times. The chain joins TRBV2 to TRBJ2-4; no reliable D call. The germline V and J ends were trimmed by 7 bases and 6 bases, with 7 bases remaining between them. Germline V CDR1 and CDR2: SNHLY, FYNNEI. This CDR3 is built from 11 residues. This CDR3 is CASKDLNIQYF. Written as DNA, the CDR3 is TGTGCCAGCAAGGACCTAAACATTCAGTACTTC.

This clonotype was seen at least ten times. The genes are TRBV5-4 and TRBJ2-7, with 9 positions matching TRBD1. Germline CDR1 is SGHNT and CDR2 is YYREEE (reference sequence). The length of the CDR3 is 14 residues. V was pared by 3 bases and J by 5 bases, with 6 bases of the junction left unmatched. The CDR3 protein is CASSWGQGEDEQYF. CDR3 DNA sequence: TGTGCCAGCAGCTGGGGACAGGGCGAGGACGAGCAGTACTTC. Complete variable domain (other parts from reference TRBV5-4 and TRBJ2-7): ETGVTQSPTHLIKTRGQQVTLRCSSQSGHNTVSWYQQALGQGPQFIFQYYREEENGRGNFPPRFSGLQFPNYSSELNVNALELDDSALYLCASSWGQGEDEQYFGPGTRLTVT.

V and J are TRBV6-5 and TRBJ2-1, with D hard to call. The CDR3 has 13 residues. Per germline, CDR1 MNHEY and CDR2 SVGAGI. Trimming left V 4 bases short and J 2 bases short, with 6 bases between. CDR3 DNA: TGTGCCAGCAGTTTGGCACCCTACAATGAGCAGTTCTTC. Amino acids: CASSLAPYNEQFF.

The chain carries TRBV21-1 and TRBJ2-4; the table's D call, TRBD2, was not checked against the DNA. TRBV21-1 corresponds to a pseudogene. The CDR3 extends over 19 amino acids. CDR3 sequence reads: CASSTVPGTRNLAKNIQYF. The CDR3 coding sequence is TGTGCCAGCAGCACCGTTCCCGGGACTAGAAATCTAGCCAAAAACATTCAGTACTTC.

This clonotype was counted many times. Written as DNA, the CDR3 is TGTGCCAGCAACCACCTTGGGGCGGGCTACGAGCAGTACTTC. It is translated as CASNHLGAGYEQYF. J is TRBJ2-7 and V is TRBV28; D may match TRBD1 or TRBD2 (5 bases each). CDR1 and CDR2 (germline): MDHEN, SYDVKM. V was trimmed by 7 bases and J by 3 bases, leaving 16 bases between them. The CDR3 has 14 residues.

The chain links TRBV11-2 to TRBJ2-3, with a possible D match to TRBD2 (6 bases). The germline V gene has CDR1 SGHAT and CDR2 FQNNGV. V gave up 8 bases and J gave up 2 bases, with 8 bases separating them. The CDR3 runs to 12 residues. The CDR3 sequence is CASGRYTDTQYF. CDR3 sequence (DNA): TGTGCCAGCGGGAGGTACACAGATACGCAGTATTTT.

The chain employs TRBV5-1 and TRBJ2-5; 9 bases line up with TRBD1. The V segment lost 0 bases and the J segment 4 bases; nucleotides outside the gene matches: 4. Germline assignment: CDR1 SGHRS and CDR2 YFSETQ. The CDR3 is 15 amino acids. The CDR3 is CASSLEGTGRETQYF. The DNA for the CDR3 is TGCGCCAGCAGCTTGGAAGGGACAGGGAGAGAGACCCAGTACTTC.

This clonotype was counted ten times or more. The chain has TRBV12-3 or TRBV12-4 and TRBJ1-1, with TRBD1 as a possible D gene (5 bases). The V end lost 2 bases, the J end lost 1 base, and 14 bases lay between the germline ends. The CDR3 runs 16 residues. CDR3 coding DNA: TGTGCCAGCAGTTTAAGGAACAGGCCGGAGAACACTGAAGCTTTCTTT. Encoded protein: CASSLRNRPENTEAFF.

This clonotype was found a few times. The chain has TRBV5-8 and TRBJ2-6, with no clear D. The CDR3 spans 16 residues. The germline V gene has CDR1 SGHTS and CDR2 YDEGEE. The V end lost 4 bases, the J end lost 0 bases, and 11 bases lay between the germline ends. The CDR3 DNA sequence: TGTGCCAGCAGCCCGGTATTAAGCTCTGGGGCCAACGTCCTGACTTTC. As protein: CASSPVLSSGANVLTF.

In its sample, this clonotype was seen a few times. This rearrangement joins TRBV25-1 to TRBJ2-4; maybe TRBD2 (6 bases). V lost 2 bases, J lost 0 bases, and 14 bases lay in between. The germline gives CDR1 MGHDK, CDR2 SYGVNS. CDR3 length: 17 residues. CDR3 region: CASSEDGGLLAKNIQYF. The CDR3 bases are TGTGCCAGCAGTGAAGACGGGGGATTACTAGCCAAAAACATTCAGTACTTC. The full variable domain, in which reference TRBV25-1 and TRBJ2-4 provide the parts outside the CDR3, is EADIYQTPRYLVIGTGKKITLECSQTMGHDKMYWYQQDPGMELHLIHYSYGVNSTEKGDLSSESTVSRIRTEHFPLTLESARPSHTSQYLCASSEDGGLLAKNIQYFGAGTRLSVL.

V is TRBV6-2 or TRBV6-3 and J is TRBJ2-7; 8 nucleotides agree with TRBD1. The CDR3 covers 13 residues. Germline CDR1 is MNHEY and CDR2 is SVGEGT. Unmatched junction bases numbered 7, after V lost 6 bases and J lost 6 bases. CDR3 DNA sequence: TGTGCCAGCAGCCCGGGACAGGATACCGAGCAGTACTTC. Amino acids: CASSPGQDTEQYF.

This clonotype was picked up a small number of times. This chain connects TRBV30 to TRBJ2-7, with 11 bases identical to TRBD2. The CDR3 runs to 17 residues. Germline V gene lookup returns CDR1 GTSNPN and CDR2 SVGIG (reference sequence). With V trimmed by 2 bases and J by 7 bases, 16 bases remained unmatched. The CDR3 reads CAWSIPALLAGGGEQYF. In DNA, the CDR3 is TGTGCCTGGAGTATCCCCGCCCTTCTAGCGGGAGGTGGGGAGCAGTACTTC.

Only a few counts were recorded for this clonotype. The genes are TRBV5-6 and TRBJ2-1; the match to TRBD2 covers 11 bases. Germline V gene sequence: CDR1 SGHDT, CDR2 YYEEEE. Trimming cost V 1 base and J 2 bases; bases outside gene matches: 5. CDR3 length: 17 residues. DNA of the CDR3: TGTGCCAGCAGCTTGTACGGGACTAGCGGCACCTACAATGAGCAGTTCTTC. The encoded protein is CASSLYGTSGTYNEQFF.